Listed below are T cell receptor beta chains from one sample, sequenced in a study of technical replicates of blood from a handful of donors. Profiling relied on immunoSEQ multiplex PCR, and the TCRdb table lists in-frame clones only, not all of them. The sample includes 65,000 to 70,000 clones, 88% of them seen just once. Sequencing was performed on PBMCs. Receptors originate from a human donor in good health. Some clones in this sample may be carry-over from other donors' samples. The CDR3 runs from the conserved cysteine through the conserved F or W. The order of the fields is CDR3 DNA, CDR3 protein, clone size, J gene, V gene, D gene. A D gene is named only where the DNA matches it firmly. Expanded clones are given a class, and other clones once, few, many or no size at all.

CDR3 DNA: TGTGCCAGCAGCACCTTCGGACAGCGTGGGGAGACCCAGTACTTC
CDR3 protein: CASSTFGQRGETQYF
clone size: -
J gene: TRBJ2-5
V gene: TRBV2
D gene: -

CDR3 DNA: TGTGCCAGCAGCGAAGGGACTAGCGGGACGTTAGATACGCAGTATTTT
CDR3 protein: CASSEGTSGTLDTQYF
clone size: -
J gene: TRBJ2-3
V gene: TRBV7-3
D gene: TRBD2

CDR3 DNA: TGTGCCAGCAGCCAATCCCGGACAGCTGGAAACACCATATATTTT
CDR3 protein: CASSQSRTAGNTIYF
clone size: once
J gene: TRBJ1-3
V gene: TRBV11-2
D gene: -

CDR3 DNA: TGTGCCAGCAGCCAGGGACAGCCTAGTTTGCCTCTCCACTTT
CDR3 protein: CASSQGQPSLPLHF
clone size: -
J gene: TRBJ1-6
V gene: TRBV5-8
D gene: TRBD1

CDR3 DNA: TGCGCCAGCACCCCAGGGCTGGGCGGAACTGAAGCTTTCTTT
CDR3 protein: CASTPGLGGTEAFF
clone size: -
J gene: TRBJ1-1
V gene: TRBV5-1
D gene: -

CDR3 DNA: TGCGCCAGCAGCCAAGATCTAGGGGATAACAATCAGCCCCAGCATTTT
CDR3 protein: CASSQDLGDNNQPQHF
clone size: few
J gene: TRBJ1-5
V gene: TRBV4-3
D gene: -

CDR3 DNA: TGTGCCAGCAGTCCCTCCGGGGGAGGGGGAAGTCTGCCCCAGCATTTT
CDR3 protein: CASSPSGGGGSLPQHF
clone size: -
J gene: TRBJ1-5
V gene: TRBV6-6
D gene: -

CDR3 DNA: TGTGCCAGCAAAACAGGGATTAGCAATCAGCCCCAGCATTTT
CDR3 protein: CASKTGISNQPQHF
clone size: -
J gene: TRBJ1-5
V gene: TRBV6-1
D gene: -

CDR3 DNA: TGTGCCAGCAGCCCCCGACAGGGGGGCAATGAGCAGTTCTTC
CDR3 protein: CASSPRQGGNEQFF
clone size: once
J gene: TRBJ2-1
V gene: TRBV7-2
D gene: TRBD1

CDR3 DNA: TGTGCCAGCAGACCCGCTTCGAGCGGGGGGGGCTACAATGAGCAGTTCTTC
CDR3 protein: CASRPASSGGGYNEQFF
clone size: -
J gene: TRBJ2-1
V gene: TRBV7-2
D gene: TRBD2

CDR3 DNA: TGTGCCAGTAGATCAGGGACTAGCGGGGGGTGGGGGACGCAGTATTTT
CDR3 protein: CASRSGTSGGWGTQYF
clone size: -
J gene: TRBJ2-3
V gene: TRBV19
D gene: TRBD2

CDR3 DNA: TGTGCCAGCAGCGACGGACAGACCTATGGCTACACCTTC
CDR3 protein: CASSDGQTYGYTF
clone size: -
J gene: TRBJ1-2
V gene: TRBV5-6
D gene: -

CDR3 DNA: TGTGCCAGCAGCTTCGGGACAGGGACAGATACGCAGTATTTT
CDR3 protein: CASSFGTGTDTQYF
clone size: -
J gene: TRBJ2-3
V gene: TRBV13
D gene: TRBD1

CDR3 DNA: TGTGCTAGTGGAAAACAGGGCTGGGCTTTCTTT
CDR3 protein: CASGKQGWAFF
clone size: -
J gene: TRBJ1-1
V gene: TRBV12-5
D gene: -

CDR3 DNA: TGTGCCAGCAGCCCACCCGGGGGACCACTTTCGATCTACGAGCAGTACTTC
CDR3 protein: CASSPPGGPLSIYEQYF
clone size: -
J gene: TRBJ2-7
V gene: TRBV7-2
D gene: -

CDR3 DNA: TGTGCCAGCAGCTTTGTTGTTGGGGCAGGTGAAGCTTTCTTT
CDR3 protein: CASSFVVGAGEAFF
clone size: -
J gene: TRBJ1-1
V gene: TRBV5-6
D gene: -

CDR3 DNA: TGTGCCAGCAGCGAGGACAGCCCTAGACCCCCTTCTGAAGCTTTCTTT
CDR3 protein: CASSEDSPRPPSEAFF
clone size: -
J gene: TRBJ1-1
V gene: TRBV2
D gene: -

CDR3 DNA: TGTGCCAGCAGTTATACAGGGCAGGGCTCCTACGAGCAGTACTTC
CDR3 protein: CASSYTGQGSYEQYF
clone size: -
J gene: TRBJ2-7
V gene: TRBV6-5
D gene: -

CDR3 DNA: TGCGCCAGCAGAGCGGGGGGGGGTAATACGCAGTATTTT
CDR3 protein: CASRAGGGNTQYF
clone size: -
J gene: TRBJ2-3
V gene: TRBV10-2
D gene: TRBD2

CDR3 DNA: TGTGCCACCAGCCTGGCGGGACGGGACACCGGGGAGCTGTTTTTT
CDR3 protein: CATSLAGRDTGELFF
clone size: -
J gene: TRBJ2-2
V gene: TRBV15
D gene: -

CDR3 DNA: TGTGCCAGCAGTCCATCACTAGCTGGGCCCTACGAGCAGTACTTC
CDR3 protein: CASSPSLAGPYEQYF
clone size: -
J gene: TRBJ2-7
V gene: TRBV27
D gene: -

CDR3 DNA: TGTGCCTGGAGTGTAACAGGGGGATTTGGTCAGCCCCAGCATTTT
CDR3 protein: CAWSVTGGFGQPQHF
clone size: -
J gene: TRBJ1-5
V gene: TRBV30
D gene: TRBD1

CDR3 DNA: TGTGCCAGCAGTTATAAGGGGGGGCTCCCCCAAGAGACCCAGTACTTC
CDR3 protein: CASSYKGGLPQETQYF
clone size: once
J gene: TRBJ2-5
V gene: TRBV6-5
D gene: -

CDR3 DNA: TGCGCCAGCAGCTTGGGGACAGGGGGGTCGCCCCAGCATTTT
CDR3 protein: CASSLGTGGSPQHF
clone size: -
J gene: TRBJ1-5
V gene: TRBV5-1
D gene: TRBD1

CDR3 DNA: TGTGCCAGCAGTGATTCGCCACAAAGAAGCTCCTACGAGCAGTACTTC
CDR3 protein: CASSDSPQRSSYEQYF
clone size: -
J gene: TRBJ2-7
V gene: TRBV6-1
D gene: -

CDR3 DNA: TGTGCCAGCAGTGTTGGTAGCGGGGGGGCGAACGGGGAGCTGTTTTTT
CDR3 protein: CASSVGSGGANGELFF
clone size: -
J gene: TRBJ2-2
V gene: TRBV2
D gene: TRBD2

CDR3 DNA: TGTGCCAGCATGCGGCTAGCGGGAGGAGAGACCCAGTACTTC
CDR3 protein: CASMRLAGGETQYF
clone size: -
J gene: TRBJ2-5
V gene: TRBV27
D gene: TRBD2

CDR3 DNA: TGTGCCAGCAGCTCGACACCATACGAGCAGTACTTC
CDR3 protein: CASSSTPYEQYF
clone size: -
J gene: TRBJ2-7
V gene: TRBV7-2
D gene: -

CDR3 DNA: TGTGCCAGCAGCAGACCGGGCACCGGGGAGCTGTTTTTT
CDR3 protein: CASSRPGTGELFF
clone size: -
J gene: TRBJ2-2
V gene: TRBV7-2
D gene: -

CDR3 DNA: TGTGCCAGCAGCCAATCGGCGGGGACAGCCTATTCGGCCCAGCATTTT
CDR3 protein: CASSQSAGTAYSAQHF
clone size: -
J gene: TRBJ1-5
V gene: TRBV7-2
D gene: TRBD1

CDR3 DNA: TGTGCCAGCAGCTACGGACTAGCACAAGAGACCCAGTACTTC
CDR3 protein: CASSYGLAQETQYF
clone size: few
J gene: TRBJ2-5
V gene: TRBV5-4
D gene: TRBD2

CDR3 DNA: TGTGCCAGCAGCTTTCGGACAGGACTTAATTCACCCCTCCACTTT
CDR3 protein: CASSFRTGLNSPLHF
clone size: once
J gene: TRBJ1-6
V gene: TRBV5-6
D gene: TRBD1

CDR3 DNA: TGTGCCTGGAGTTACCGGGACAGTTATAATTCACCCCTCCACTTT
CDR3 protein: CAWSYRDSYNSPLHF
clone size: few
J gene: TRBJ1-6
V gene: TRBV30
D gene: TRBD1

CDR3 DNA: TGTGCCAGCAGTTCCCCCGCGGGTTCCTACGAGCAGTACTTC
CDR3 protein: CASSSPAGSYEQYF
clone size: -
J gene: TRBJ2-7
V gene: TRBV6-6
D gene: -

CDR3 DNA: TGTGCCAGCAACAGCGGGGGGCTTGGCTATGGCTACACCTTC
CDR3 protein: CASNSGGLGYGYTF
clone size: once
J gene: TRBJ1-2
V gene: TRBV6-5
D gene: -

CDR3 DNA: TGTGCCACCAGCTCTAGGACATTTGATGATGGCTACACCTTC
CDR3 protein: CATSSRTFDDGYTF
clone size: -
J gene: TRBJ1-2
V gene: TRBV15
D gene: -

CDR3 DNA: TGTGCCAGCAGCCCCCTCCCGGGGAACACAGATACGCAGTATTTT
CDR3 protein: CASSPLPGNTDTQYF
clone size: few
J gene: TRBJ2-3
V gene: TRBV9
D gene: -

CDR3 DNA: TGTGCCAGCAGCTTAATCGAGGAGGGCGATGAGCAGTTCTTC
CDR3 protein: CASSLIEEGDEQFF
clone size: -
J gene: TRBJ2-1
V gene: TRBV7-2
D gene: -

CDR3 DNA: TGTGCCAGCAGCTTGGTGGGTAGCGGTGCGAACACCGGGGAGCTGTTTTTT
CDR3 protein: CASSLVGSGANTGELFF
clone size: once
J gene: TRBJ2-2
V gene: TRBV5-4
D gene: -

CDR3 DNA: TGTGCCAGTAGGCTTACGGGGGGCAATGAGCAGTTCTTC
CDR3 protein: CASRLTGGNEQFF
clone size: -
J gene: TRBJ2-1
V gene: TRBV19
D gene: TRBD2

CDR3 DNA: TGTGCCATCAGTGATTTACCGGGGGACACCGGGGAGCTGTTTTTT
CDR3 protein: CAISDLPGDTGELFF
clone size: -
J gene: TRBJ2-2
V gene: TRBV10-3
D gene: -

CDR3 DNA: TGTGCCAGTAGCTCCGGGACTAGCGGGTTCTATGAGCAGTTCTTC
CDR3 protein: CASSSGTSGFYEQFF
clone size: -
J gene: TRBJ2-1
V gene: TRBV19
D gene: TRBD2

CDR3 DNA: TGTGCCAGTAGTATCGGGGGGATGGGAGAGACCCAGTACTTC
CDR3 protein: CASSIGGMGETQYF
clone size: -
J gene: TRBJ2-5
V gene: TRBV19
D gene: TRBD2

CDR3 DNA: TGTGCCAGCTCTCAGGGCTACGAGCAGTACTTC
CDR3 protein: CASSQGYEQYF
clone size: -
J gene: TRBJ2-7
V gene: TRBV18
D gene: -

CDR3 DNA: TGTGCCAGCAGCAAATCAGGACTAGCGGGGGGAACGCAGTATTTT
CDR3 protein: CASSKSGLAGGTQYF
clone size: -
J gene: TRBJ2-3
V gene: TRBV7-2
D gene: TRBD2

CDR3 DNA: TGTGCCAGTAGGCCCTATACAACTAATGAAAAACTGTTTTTT
CDR3 protein: CASRPYTTNEKLFF
clone size: -
J gene: TRBJ1-4
V gene: TRBV19
D gene: -

CDR3 DNA: TGCGCCAGCAGCTTCGGACAGGGGAGGGCAGATACGCAGTATTTT
CDR3 protein: CASSFGQGRADTQYF
clone size: -
J gene: TRBJ2-3
V gene: TRBV5-1
D gene: TRBD1

CDR3 DNA: TGTGCCAGCAGTTCAGGGACTAGCGGGGGGGCCAGTGCTAGCACAGATACGCAGTATTTT
CDR3 protein: CASSSGTSGGASASTDTQYF
clone size: -
J gene: TRBJ2-3
V gene: TRBV2
D gene: TRBD2

CDR3 DNA: TGTGCCAGCAGCCTCAGACAGGCTGAGACCCAGTACTTC
CDR3 protein: CASSLRQAETQYF
clone size: few
J gene: TRBJ2-5
V gene: TRBV2
D gene: -

CDR3 DNA: TGTGCCAGCAGCTCTTGGGCAGACGGGGCCAACGTCCTGACTTTC
CDR3 protein: CASSSWADGANVLTF
clone size: -
J gene: TRBJ2-6
V gene: TRBV7-8
D gene: -

CDR3 DNA: TGTGCCAGTAGTTTTCAGTGGCGGAATGAAAAACTGTTTTTT
CDR3 protein: CASSFQWRNEKLFF
clone size: -
J gene: TRBJ1-4
V gene: TRBV19
D gene: -

CDR3 DNA: TGTGCCACCAGCAACCGGAGGACAGGGGCCGTAATATATGGCTACACCTTC
CDR3 protein: CATSNRRTGAVIYGYTF
clone size: -
J gene: TRBJ1-2
V gene: TRBV15
D gene: TRBD1

CDR3 DNA: TGTGCCAGCAGCCCCGACAGAAGGAGCAATCAGCCCCAGCATTTT
CDR3 protein: CASSPDRRSNQPQHF
clone size: -
J gene: TRBJ1-5
V gene: TRBV7-6
D gene: -

CDR3 DNA: TGTGCCTGGAGCCCTAGCGGGTGGTCCTACGAGCAGTACTTC
CDR3 protein: CAWSPSGWSYEQYF
clone size: -
J gene: TRBJ2-7
V gene: TRBV30
D gene: TRBD2

CDR3 DNA: TGCAGCGTTGGGGACTTCTCCTACGAGCAGTACTTC
CDR3 protein: CSVGDFSYEQYF
clone size: -
J gene: TRBJ2-7
V gene: TRBV29-1
D gene: -